The 9 T cell receptor beta chains given below trace back to one sample, sequenced in a study of blood T cells in healthy people across ages. Alongside a J-beta primer mix, a sample-barcoded 5' primer served in a second PCR lasting about 7 to 11 cycles. TCRdb passed the 5' RACE reads through MiXCR, listing each CDR3 protein once. The table records around 900,000 distinct CDR3 sequences, under 30% of them present only once. What was sequenced was blood. The receptor source for this set is an elderly woman in good health.

This clonotype was seen a handful of times. The rearrangement uses TRBV20-1 and TRBJ1-1; 9 bases map to TRBD1. Trimming at V came to 1 base and at J to 0 bases, leaving 6 bases not matched to a gene. Germline loops: CDR1 DFQATT, CDR2 SNEGSKA (reference sequence). The CDR3 totals 16 residues. The CDR3 sequence is CSARGTGARMNTEAFF. In DNA form, the CDR3 reads TGCAGTGCTAGAGGGACAGGGGCCAGGATGAACACTGAAGCTTTCTTT.

Concerning this clonotype itself: The junction does not match germline at one end; this may be a read error. The chain uses TRBV20-1 and TRBJ1-5; D remains ambiguous. CDR1 and CDR2 (germline): DFQATT, SNEGSKA (reference sequence). CDR3 length: 15 amino acids. This chain's CDR3 is CSARDPRRSKQPQHF. The CDR3 DNA reads TGCAGTGCTAGAGATCCCAGGCGGAGCAAGCAGCCCCAGCATTTT.

This chain connects TRBV7-2 to TRBJ1-2; weak D call: TRBD1 (5 bases). Germline CDR1 and CDR2: SGHTA and FQGNSA. There are 15 residues in the CDR3. V was trimmed by 1 base and J by 3 bases, leaving 12 bases between them. The CDR3 DNA reads as TGTGCCAGCAGCTTAGGAGGCAGGGTGGACTATGGCTACACCTTC. As protein: CASSLGGRVDYGYTF. The entire variable domain, with the rest obtained from reference TRBV7-2 and TRBJ1-2, is as follows: GAGVSQSPSNKVTEKGKDVELRCDPISGHTALYWYRQSLGQGLEFLIYFQGNSAPDKSGLPSDRFSAERTGGSVSTLTIQRTQQEDSAVYLCASSLGGRVDYGYTFGSGTRLTVV.

The table lists this clonotype with many counts. The chain carries TRBV30 and TRBJ2-5; the D is unclear. Germline lookup yields CDR1 GTSNPN and CDR2 SVGIG (reference sequence). V lost 0 bases and J lost 4, with 9 bases in between. CDR3 length: 13 residues. The CDR3 DNA reads as TGTGCCTGGAGTGTAAACAGTGGAGAGACCCAGTACTTC. The encoded protein is CAWSVNSGETQYF.

In its sample, this clonotype was seen many times. In nucleotides, the CDR3 is TGTGCCAGCAGCGTAGACGCCGGGACACCTAATGGCTACACCTTC. The encoded protein is CASSVDAGTPNGYTF. V usage is TRBV9 and J usage is TRBJ1-2; possible D gene TRBD1, 6 bases. V lost 0 bases and J lost 6, with 15 bases in between. The CDR3 extends over 15 amino acids. CDR1 is SGDLS, CDR2 YYNGEE, per germline. Supplemented by reference TRBV9 and TRBJ1-2, the full variable domain reads DSGVTQTPKHLITATGQRVTLRCSPRSGDLSVYWYQQSLDQGLQFLIQYYNGEERAKGNILERFSAQQFPDLHSELNLSSLELGDSALYFCASSVDAGTPNGYTFGSGTRLTVV.

This clonotype has a handful of counts. This could be a read error, since a much larger clone is one nucleotide away. The rearrangement links TRBV7-9 to TRBJ2-7; D unresolved. CDR1 SEHNR and CDR2 FQNEAQ come from the germline V gene (reference sequence). The germline V and J ends were trimmed by 1 base and 7 bases, with 14 bases remaining between them. The CDR3 is made up of 14 amino acids. This chain's CDR3 is CASSLGGMGNEQYF. The DNA for the CDR3 is TGTGCCAGCAGCTTAGGAGGAATGGGGAATGAGCAGTACTTC.

The sample holds a few counts of this clonotype. The J gene is TRBJ2-2, the V gene TRBV7-2, with D unresolved. V lost 1 base to trimming and J lost 7 bases, with 7 bases between them. The CDR3 loop spans 13 amino acids. The V gene's germline CDR1 is SGHTA and CDR2 FQGNSA. CDR3 protein: CASSLEAFGELFF. CDR3 DNA sequence: TGTGCCAGCAGCTTAGAGGCCTTCGGGGAGCTGTTTTTT. The complete variable domain, with remaining parts taken from reference TRBV7-2 and TRBJ2-2, reads GAGVSQSPSNKVTEKGKDVELRCDPISGHTALYWYRQSLGQGLEFLIYFQGNSAPDKSGLPSDRFSAERTGGSVSTLTIQRTQQEDSAVYLCASSLEAFGELFFGEGSRLTVL.

With regard to this clonotype: A much more abundant neighbour one base away suggests this may be a read error. This chain uses TRBV4-3 with TRBJ2-3; D perhaps matches TRBD1 (5 bases). This CDR3 is built from 17 residues. V was cut by 1 base and J by 3 bases, with 17 bases left in between. Looked up from germline, CDR1 is LGHNA and CDR2 is YSLEER. The CDR3 region is CASSQATGRVTTDTQYF. In DNA form, the CDR3 reads TGCGCCAGCAGCCAAGCAACTGGCAGGGTTACGACAGATACGCAGTATTTT.

There are many counts of this clonotype. The V gene is TRBV20-1, the J gene TRBJ1-2; D is unclear. The CDR3 covers 15 residues. V was trimmed by 3 bases and J by 3 bases, leaving 17 bases between them. Germline values: CDR1 DFQATT, CDR2 SNEGSKA (reference sequence). The CDR3 protein is CSASFTGGEHYGYTF. CDR3 sequence (DNA): TGCAGTGCTAGTTTTACCGGTGGGGAACACTATGGCTACACCTTC.